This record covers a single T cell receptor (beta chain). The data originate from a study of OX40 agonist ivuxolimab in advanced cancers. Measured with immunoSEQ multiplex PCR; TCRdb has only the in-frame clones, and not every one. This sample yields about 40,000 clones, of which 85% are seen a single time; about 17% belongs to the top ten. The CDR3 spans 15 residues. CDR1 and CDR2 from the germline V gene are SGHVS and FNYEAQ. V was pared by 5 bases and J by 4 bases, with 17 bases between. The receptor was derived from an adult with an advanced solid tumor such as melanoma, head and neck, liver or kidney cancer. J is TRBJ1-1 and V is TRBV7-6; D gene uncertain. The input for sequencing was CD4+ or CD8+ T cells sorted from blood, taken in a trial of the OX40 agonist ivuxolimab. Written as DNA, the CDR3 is TGTGCCAGCAGCGCGATAAACCTGCCCAGCACTGAAGCTTTCTTT. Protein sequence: CASSAINLPSTEAFF.